These 21 T cell receptor beta chains came from one sample sequenced in a study of cytomegalovirus exposure and HLA in healthy donors (dated by TCRdb to about 2017). Library method: the immunoSEQ multiplex PCR assay. The multiplex PCR relied on a mix of 60 forward primers for TCR Vbeta segments and 13 reverse primers for TCR Jbeta segments. The immuneACCESS repertoire file appears here via TCRdb, limited to in-frame rearrangements. These files lack a portion of the clones; in checked studies, under half of the deficit traces to unresolved V genes, and the cause of the others is not known. Across this sample there are approximately 150,000 clones, with around nine tenths seen only once. The ten top clones hold about 0.85% of the sample. The sequenced sample was PBMCs. These receptors were collected from a woman aged 25 to 39 in good health and CMV-seronegative.

The chain uses TRBV7-9 and TRBJ2-5; 9 nucleotides line up with TRBD1. Judging by the DNA end, TRBJ2-7 fits better; the J call may be wrong. The CDR3 spans 16 residues. Germline V gene lookup returns CDR1 SEHNR and CDR2 FQNEAQ (reference sequence). The CDR3 DNA reads as TGTGCCAGCAGCCCCACGACAGGGGGGCTTCTCTACGAGCAGTACTTC. It is translated as CASSPTTGGLLYEQYF.

This rearrangement joins TRBV6-5 to TRBJ2-5, with a tentative D call TRBD2 (6 bases). Germline V CDR1 and CDR2: MNHEY, SVGAGI. V lost 11 bases and J 9 bases, leaving 25 bases between the germline ends. The CDR3 totals 14 residues. This CDR3 reads CAAGPPGIQDPQYF. DNA of the CDR3: TGTGCCGCGGGGCCCCCGGGCATCCAGGATCCCCAGTACTTC.

The chain recombines TRBV9 with TRBJ1-2; 9 bases are a match to TRBD1. V lost 4 bases to trimming and J lost 4 bases; unmatched junction nucleotides: 8. Germline values: CDR1 SGDLS, CDR2 YYNGEE. The CDR3 is 15 residues long. The CDR3 nucleotides are TGTGCCAGCAGCCCCCGGACAGGGGACGGCTATGGCTACACCTTC. Amino acids: CASSPRTGDGYGYTF.

The rearrangement uses TRBV9 and TRBJ1-1; D remains ambiguous. V was pared by 0 bases and J by 2 bases, with 5 bases between. CDR3 length: 13 residues. Germline lookup yields CDR1 SGDLS and CDR2 YYNGEE. This CDR3 reads CASSVVANTEAFF. The CDR3 DNA follows: TGTGCCAGCAGCGTAGTAGCTAACACTGAAGCTTTCTTT. Looking up the rest from reference TRBV9 and TRBJ1-1 gives the full variable domain: DSGVTQTPKHLITATGQRVTLRCSPRSGDLSVYWYQQSLDQGLQFLIQYYNGEERAKGNILERFSAQQFPDLHSELNLSSLELGDSALYFCASSVVANTEAFFGQGTRLTVV.

The genes are TRBV6-1 and TRBJ2-1; D is possibly TRBD1 (6 bases). The V end lost 6 bases, the J end lost 3 bases, and 15 bases lay between the germline ends. CDR1 and CDR2 (germline): MNHNS, SASEGT. CDR3 length: 15 amino acids. The CDR3 spells CASRPLTGNYNEQFF. Here the CDR3 DNA reads TGTGCCAGCAGGCCTCTAACAGGGAACTACAATGAGCAGTTCTTC.

J is TRBJ1-3 and V is TRBV12-5, with 11 nucleotides matching TRBD1. Germline lookup yields CDR1 LGHNT and CDR2 FRNRAP. Trimming cost V 3 bases and J 0 bases; bases outside gene matches: 7. The CDR3 contains 18 residues. The CDR3 loop is CASGFTRTGGASGNTIYF. CDR3 nucleotide sequence: TGTGCTAGTGGTTTCACCCGGACAGGGGGCGCCTCTGGAAACACCATATATTTT.

The chain carries TRBV18 and TRBJ2-3; D ambiguous. Trimming took off 0 bases at V and 0 bases at J, with 10 bases between the two ends. CDR1 and CDR2 from the germline V gene are KGHSH and LQKENI. The CDR3 has 16 amino acids. The CDR3 DNA follows: TGTGCCAGCTCACCACCGAACAGCTTTAGCACAGATACGCAGTATTTT. It translates to CASSPPNSFSTDTQYF.

The genes are TRBV6-5 and TRBJ1-4; tentative D call: TRBD1 (6 bases). Germline V lookup: CDR1 MNHEY, CDR2 SVGAGI. CDR3 length: 16 residues. V was clipped by 4 bases and J by 0 bases, with 12 bases between them. The CDR3 spells CASSSYRVATNEKLFF. The CDR3 DNA is TGTGCCAGCAGTTCGTACAGGGTTGCAACTAATGAAAAACTGTTTTTT.

CDR3 amino acids: CASSPGVEGYTEAFF. In DNA form, the CDR3 reads TGTGCCAGCAGTCCCGGGGTGGAGGGGTACACTGAAGCTTTCTTT. This sequence joins TRBV6-8 and TRBJ1-1; D might be TRBD1 (5 bases). V lost 5 bases and J lost 3, with 16 bases in between. There are 15 residues in the CDR3. Germline CDR1 is MNHGY and CDR2 is SAAAGT.

V and J are TRBV11-2 and TRBJ2-5; D is unresolved. Matching the DNA end better, TRBJ2-7 makes the J call doubtful. Germline assignment: CDR1 SGHAT and CDR2 FQNNGV. The CDR3 has 14 residues. The CDR3 DNA reads as TGTGCCAGCAGCTTAGCACCGGAGAGCTACGAGCAGTACTTC. Translation: CASSLAPESYEQYF.

The genes are TRBV5-6 and TRBJ1-2, with 7 bases that match TRBD1. This CDR3 comprises 16 residues. The trim removed 3 bases at V and 0 bases at J, leaving 8 bases unmatched. Germline loops: CDR1 SGHDT, CDR2 YYEEEE. CDR3 DNA: TGTGCCAGCAGCTCGGTGAAGGGACAGTCTAACTATGGCTACACCTTC. Amino acid sequence: CASSSVKGQSNYGYTF.

V is TRBV5-6 and J is TRBJ2-7, with a weak D call TRBD2 (5 bases). The V and J ends lost 0 bases and 2 bases respectively, with 9 bases between them. The CDR3 runs to 14 residues. CDR1 is SGHDT and CDR2 is YYEEEE in the germline V gene. CDR3 protein: CASSLAGIPYEQYF. The CDR3 DNA follows: TGTGCCAGCAGCTTGGCCGGGATCCCCTACGAGCAGTACTTC.

The rearrangement links TRBV6-5 to TRBJ2-7, with a possible D match to TRBD2 (5 bases). The CDR3 sequence is 13 residues long. Between the trimmed V and J ends, which lost 3 bases and 3 bases, there was a span of 9 bases. Per germline, CDR1 MNHEY and CDR2 SVGAGI. Here the CDR3 reads CASSYIGGYEQYF. CDR3 in DNA: TGTGCCAGCAGTTATATTGGAGGCTACGAGCAGTACTTC.

The sample holds one count of this clone. The J gene is TRBJ2-5, the V gene TRBV4-2; maybe TRBD2 (6 bases). Between the trimmed V and J ends, which lost 1 base and 1 base, there was a span of 19 bases. This CDR3 region has 18 residues. Germline CDR1 reads LGHNA; CDR2 reads YNFKEQ. CDR3 nucleotides: TGTGCCAGCAGCCAAGGACCGCCGGGACTTGGGTCCCAAGAGACCCAGTACTTC. Translating gives CASSQGPPGLGSQETQYF.

This clone was observed a handful of times. This rearrangement joins TRBV5-1 to TRBJ1-1; no firm D call. CDR1 and CDR2 (germline): SGHRS, YFSETQ. The CDR3 loop spans 12 amino acids. Trimming removed 1 base from V and 8 bases from J, with 9 bases in between. CDR3 DNA sequence: TGCGCCAGCAGCTTGTCGGGGTTCGAAGCTTTCTTT. Residues: CASSLSGFEAFF.

V gene TRBV6-6 combines with J gene TRBJ2-1; D gene unclear. V lost 3 bases and J 0 bases, leaving 12 bases between the germline ends. Germline lookup yields CDR1 MNHNY and CDR2 SVGAGI (reference sequence). The CDR3 runs 16 residues. The CDR3 DNA sequence: TGTGCCAGCAGTTATTCAATGCGGAACTCCTACAATGAGCAGTTCTTC. Amino acids: CASSYSMRNSYNEQFF.

The chain uses TRBV6-1 and TRBJ1-1; D is unresolved. Germline assignment: CDR1 MNHNS and CDR2 SASEGT. The CDR3 covers 11 residues. Trimming cost V 3 bases and J 11 bases, with 10 bases left between them. The CDR3: CASSDPAAAFF. The CDR3 nucleotides read TGTGCCAGCAGTGACCCCGCCGCGGCTTTCTTT.

V gene TRBV2 combines with J gene TRBJ2-5; D is ambiguous. There are 14 residues in the CDR3. Germline CDR1 and CDR2: SNHLY and FYNNEI. The V and J ends lost 7 bases and 5 bases respectively, with 17 bases between them. The DNA of the CDR3 is TGTGCCAGCATCGTTTCGGAACTCGGGGAGACCCAGTACTTC. The encoded protein is CASIVSELGETQYF. Full variable domain (remainder filled in from reference TRBV2 and TRBJ2-5): EPEVTQTPSHQVTQMGQEVILRCVPISNHLYFYWYRQILGQKVEFLVSFYNNEISEKSEIFDDQFSVERPDGSNFTLKIRSTKLEDSAMYFCASIVSELGETQYFGPGTRLLVL.

The chain recombines TRBV9 with TRBJ2-1, with 10 positions matching TRBD2. The CDR3 is 18 residues long. The germline V gene encodes CDR1 SGDLS and CDR2 YYNGEE. Unmatched junction bases numbered 10, after V lost 2 bases and J lost 2 bases. CDR3 sequence: CASSVNKASGSTYNEQFF. DNA for the CDR3: TGTGCCAGCAGCGTGAACAAGGCTAGCGGGAGTACCTACAATGAGCAGTTCTTC. Variable domain in full (rest from reference TRBV9 and TRBJ2-1): DSGVTQTPKHLITATGQRVTLRCSPRSGDLSVYWYQQSLDQGLQFLIQYYNGEERAKGNILERFSAQQFPDLHSELNLSSLELGDSALYFCASSVNKASGSTYNEQFFGPGTRLTVL.

The chain couples TRBV11-2 to TRBJ2-3, with D possibly TRBD1 on 5 matching bases. V lost 5 bases and J 0 bases, leaving 15 bases between the germline ends. Germline V gene data show CDR1 as SGHAT and CDR2 as FQNNGV. CDR3 length equals 16 residues. In DNA form, the CDR3 reads TGTGCCAGCAGCCCCCTCATGGGGCCTAGCACAGATACGCAGTATTTT. Its translation: CASSPLMGPSTDTQYF.

The rearrangement uses TRBV25-1 and TRBJ1-1, with 9 positions matching TRBD1. Germline lookup yields CDR1 MGHDK and CDR2 SYGVNS. The CDR3 spans 15 residues. V was clipped by 4 bases and J by 1 base; unmatched bases: 4. CDR3 amino acids: CASSVLTGGNTEAFF. CDR3 DNA sequence: TGTGCCAGCAGTGTCTTGACAGGGGGGAACACTGAAGCTTTCTTT. Drawing the rest from reference TRBV25-1 and TRBJ1-1, the complete variable domain is EADIYQTPRYLVIGTGKKITLECSQTMGHDKMYWYQQDPGMELHLIHYSYGVNSTEKGDLSSESTVSRIRTEHFPLTLESARPSHTSQYLCASSVLTGGNTEAFFGQGTRLTVV.